This is a list of T cell receptor beta chains from one sample in a study of blood T cell repertoires in COVID-19. Only in-frame clones appear in the TCRdb table, and some are missing; sequencing was by immunoSEQ multiplex PCR. The sample holds about 100,000 clones, 70% to 80% seen once. Material for sequencing was peripheral blood. The receptor set was obtained from a woman aged 70-85 years with acute or convalescent COVID-19. CDR3s include the opening cysteine and the closing phenylalanine or tryptophan. D genes are given only for firm matches. Only some rows state a clone size, as once, few, many or a class for expanded clones.

v_gene: TRBV19
j_gene: TRBJ1-2
d_gene: TRBD1
abundance: NA
CDR3nt: TGTGCCACCCAGGGCCAGAGGACAGGGTACTATGGCTACACCTTC
CDR3aa: CATQGQRTGYYGYTF

v_gene: TRBV11-1
j_gene: TRBJ1-1
d_gene: TRBD1
abundance: NA
CDR3nt: TGTGCCAGCAGCTTAGACAGGGGGGACACTGAAGCTTTCTTT
CDR3aa: CASSLDRGDTEAFF

v_gene: TRBV5-5
j_gene: TRBJ1-5
d_gene: NA
abundance: NA
CDR3nt: TGTGCCAGCAGTAGGCCGGGTCAGCCCCAGCATTTT
CDR3aa: CASSRPGQPQHF

v_gene: TRBV3-1/TRBV3-2
j_gene: TRBJ1-6
d_gene: TRBD1
abundance: NA
CDR3nt: TGTGCCAGCAGCCAAGGACACAGGGGGGAAGGTTCACCCCTCCACTTT
CDR3aa: CASSQGHRGEGSPLHF

v_gene: TRBV3-1/TRBV3-2
j_gene: TRBJ2-4
d_gene: NA
abundance: NA
CDR3nt: TGTGCCAGCAGCCAAGATCTCGGGCAGGGAAACATTCAGTACTTC
CDR3aa: CASSQDLGQGNIQYF

v_gene: TRBV5-1
j_gene: TRBJ2-5
d_gene: TRBD1
abundance: NA
CDR3nt: TGCGCCAGCAGCTTGGGAGTTGGACAGGCCCAACCGGGAGAGACCCAGTACTTC
CDR3aa: CASSLGVGQAQPGETQYF

v_gene: TRBV7-8
j_gene: TRBJ2-7
d_gene: TRBD2
abundance: NA
CDR3nt: TGTGCCAGCAGCTCTAGACTAGCGGGGGGCCTAGGCGAGCAGTACTTC
CDR3aa: CASSSRLAGGLGEQYF

v_gene: TRBV30
j_gene: TRBJ2-2
d_gene: TRBD2
abundance: NA
CDR3nt: TGTGCCTGGAGTGTAATACTGGGGACTAGCGGGGGGTCCGGGGAGCTGTTTTTT
CDR3aa: CAWSVILGTSGGSGELFF

v_gene: TRBV9
j_gene: TRBJ1-1
d_gene: NA
abundance: NA
CDR3nt: TGTGCCAGCAGCGCCGAACCGGGATACGGTGAAGCTTTCTTT
CDR3aa: CASSAEPGYGEAFF

v_gene: TRBV27
j_gene: TRBJ2-3
d_gene: TRBD2
abundance: NA
CDR3nt: TGTGCCAGCACCCCCTTAGCGGGGGGGCGCCCAGATACGCAGTATTTT
CDR3aa: CASTPLAGGRPDTQYF

v_gene: TRBV12-3/TRBV12-4
j_gene: TRBJ1-5
d_gene: TRBD1
abundance: NA
CDR3nt: TGTGCCAGCAGGGGACAGTCCTATCAGCCCCAGCATTTT
CDR3aa: CASRGQSYQPQHF

v_gene: TRBV27
j_gene: TRBJ1-3
d_gene: NA
abundance: NA
CDR3nt: TGTGCCAGCAGTCTGGGACCCGCGGGGGCTGGAAACACCATATATTTT
CDR3aa: CASSLGPAGAGNTIYF

v_gene: TRBV27
j_gene: TRBJ1-1
d_gene: NA
abundance: once
CDR3nt: TGTGCCAGCAGGTTTCAGGGGAAGAACACTGAAGCTTTCTTT
CDR3aa: CASRFQGKNTEAFF

v_gene: TRBV10-2
j_gene: TRBJ1-1
d_gene: TRBD1
abundance: NA
CDR3nt: TGCGCCAGCGTGGGACAGGGGATTAACACTGAAGCTTTCTTT
CDR3aa: CASVGQGINTEAFF

v_gene: TRBV30
j_gene: TRBJ1-6
d_gene: NA
abundance: NA
CDR3nt: TGTGCCTGGAGTGTAGGGGGTGAGAATTCACCCCTCCACTTT
CDR3aa: CAWSVGGENSPLHF

v_gene: TRBV10-3
j_gene: TRBJ2-7
d_gene: NA
abundance: NA
CDR3nt: TGTGCCATCAGTGACGCCGGCTACGAGCAGTACTTC
CDR3aa: CAISDAGYEQYF

v_gene: TRBV9
j_gene: TRBJ2-5
d_gene: TRBD1
abundance: NA
CDR3nt: TGTGCCAGCAGCGCCGGGACAGCGACAGTAACCCAGTACTTC
CDR3aa: CASSAGTATVTQYF

v_gene: TRBV30
j_gene: TRBJ1-2
d_gene: TRBD1
abundance: NA
CDR3nt: TGTGCCCACCAAACCGGGACAGGGCCCGCTAGGTATGGCTACACCTTC
CDR3aa: CAHQTGTGPARYGYTF

v_gene: TRBV15
j_gene: TRBJ1-1
d_gene: NA
abundance: NA
CDR3nt: TGTGCCACCAGCAGAGGAGGGGGGGCGGACACTGAAGCTTTCTTT
CDR3aa: CATSRGGGADTEAFF

v_gene: TRBV5-1
j_gene: TRBJ2-1
d_gene: NA
abundance: NA
CDR3nt: TGCGCCAGCAGCCCCGAGGGGGGGGTCCCAATCGATGAGCAGTTCTTC
CDR3aa: CASSPEGGVPIDEQFF

v_gene: TRBV6-1
j_gene: TRBJ2-3
d_gene: TRBD2
abundance: NA
CDR3nt: TGTGCCAGCAGTGACGGGGGCGGGGGGGCCGTAGATACGCAGTATTTT
CDR3aa: CASSDGGGGAVDTQYF

v_gene: TRBV9
j_gene: TRBJ2-3
d_gene: NA
abundance: once
CDR3nt: TGTGCCAGCAGCGTTGCCGGACAAGGGGGCACAGATACGCAGTATTTT
CDR3aa: CASSVAGQGGTDTQYF

v_gene: TRBV7-9
j_gene: TRBJ1-2
d_gene: NA
abundance: NA
CDR3nt: TGTGCCAGCAGCAGAGACAGCCTGATGGGATATGGCTACACCTTC
CDR3aa: CASSRDSLMGYGYTF

v_gene: TRBV6-5
j_gene: TRBJ1-1
d_gene: NA
abundance: NA
CDR3nt: TGTGCCAGCAGTTACTCGGAGGGCGGTGAAGCTTTCTTT
CDR3aa: CASSYSEGGEAFF

v_gene: TRBV7-9
j_gene: TRBJ2-3
d_gene: NA
abundance: NA
CDR3nt: TGTGCCGAAGCCGCAGGGTCCACAGATACGCAGTATTTT
CDR3aa: CAEAAGSTDTQYF

v_gene: TRBV7-3
j_gene: TRBJ1-6
d_gene: TRBD1
abundance: NA
CDR3nt: TGTGCCAGCAGCTTTCGGGACAGAAATTCACCCCTCCACTTT
CDR3aa: CASSFRDRNSPLHF

v_gene: TRBV3-1/TRBV3-2
j_gene: TRBJ2-7
d_gene: TRBD1
abundance: NA
CDR3nt: TGTGCCAGCAGCCGCCGCGGACAGGGAGGCTACGAGCAGTACTTC
CDR3aa: CASSRRGQGGYEQYF

v_gene: TRBV28
j_gene: TRBJ1-1
d_gene: NA
abundance: once
CDR3nt: TGTGCCAGCAGTTGGGGGGGGCCAGGCACTGAAGCTTTCTTT
CDR3aa: CASSWGGPGTEAFF

v_gene: TRBV3-1/TRBV3-2
j_gene: TRBJ2-2
d_gene: TRBD2
abundance: NA
CDR3nt: TGTGCCAGCAGCCTCGGACATGTAGCGGGGAACACCGGGGAGCTGTTTTTT
CDR3aa: CASSLGHVAGNTGELFF

v_gene: TRBV28
j_gene: TRBJ1-2
d_gene: TRBD1
abundance: NA
CDR3nt: TGTGCCAGCAGTCCGGGACAGGGCGGTAACTATGGCTACACCTTC
CDR3aa: CASSPGQGGNYGYTF

v_gene: TRBV27
j_gene: TRBJ1-2
d_gene: NA
abundance: NA
CDR3nt: TGTGCCAGCAGTTTATCTGGGCCTCTGACCGGCTACACCTTC
CDR3aa: CASSLSGPLTGYTF

v_gene: TRBV29-1
j_gene: TRBJ2-3
d_gene: TRBD2
abundance: NA
CDR3nt: TGCAGCGGGGGAGGGACTAGCGGATCAGATACGCAGTATTTT
CDR3aa: CSGGGTSGSDTQYF

v_gene: TRBV5-1
j_gene: TRBJ1-1
d_gene: NA
abundance: NA
CDR3nt: TGCGCCAGCAGCTTGGATCCAGGGGTGGAAGCTTTCTTT
CDR3aa: CASSLDPGVEAFF

v_gene: TRBV7-2
j_gene: TRBJ1-6
d_gene: TRBD1
abundance: few
CDR3nt: TGTGCCAGCAGCTCACCCCCAGGACAGGGGAATAATTCACCCCTCCACTTT
CDR3aa: CASSSPPGQGNNSPLHF

v_gene: TRBV7-9
j_gene: TRBJ2-1
d_gene: NA
abundance: once
CDR3nt: TGTGCCAGCAGCTTAGAACAGGCTTACAATGAGCAGTTCTTC
CDR3aa: CASSLEQAYNEQFF

v_gene: TRBV6-5
j_gene: TRBJ1-6
d_gene: TRBD1
abundance: once
CDR3nt: TGTGCCATAACCGGACAGGGTAAAAATTCACCCCTCCACTTT
CDR3aa: CAITGQGKNSPLHF

v_gene: TRBV3-1/TRBV3-2
j_gene: TRBJ2-7
d_gene: NA
abundance: few
CDR3nt: TGTGCCAGCACCCGCGGGGAAACGGGGTCTTACGAGCAGTACTTC
CDR3aa: CASTRGETGSYEQYF

v_gene: TRBV19
j_gene: TRBJ1-2
d_gene: NA
abundance: NA
CDR3nt: TGTGCCAGTAGTATAGAATCGCGCTATGGCTACACCTTC
CDR3aa: CASSIESRYGYTF

v_gene: TRBV27
j_gene: TRBJ2-2
d_gene: TRBD2
abundance: NA
CDR3nt: TGTGCCAGCAGGAGACTAGCGGCCGGGGAGCTGTTTTTT
CDR3aa: CASRRLAAGELFF

v_gene: TRBV6-2/TRBV6-3
j_gene: TRBJ1-5
d_gene: TRBD1
abundance: NA
CDR3nt: TGTGCCAGCAGTCAGGGGGCTTTTGGCAATCAGCCCCAGCATTTT
CDR3aa: CASSQGAFGNQPQHF

v_gene: TRBV7-2
j_gene: TRBJ2-1
d_gene: TRBD2
abundance: NA
CDR3nt: TGTGCCAGCAGCTCCGGCCCCGGACGGGGCGGGGGCAATGAGCAGTTCTTC
CDR3aa: CASSSGPGRGGGNEQFF

v_gene: TRBV3-1/TRBV3-2
j_gene: TRBJ2-7
d_gene: NA
abundance: NA
CDR3nt: TGTGCCAGCAGCCTACAGGGTTTTAAAGAGCAGTACTTC
CDR3aa: CASSLQGFKEQYF

v_gene: TRBV6-5
j_gene: TRBJ1-5
d_gene: TRBD1
abundance: NA
CDR3nt: TGTGCCAGCAGGTCAACAGGGGGCAATCAGCCCCAGCATTTT
CDR3aa: CASRSTGGNQPQHF